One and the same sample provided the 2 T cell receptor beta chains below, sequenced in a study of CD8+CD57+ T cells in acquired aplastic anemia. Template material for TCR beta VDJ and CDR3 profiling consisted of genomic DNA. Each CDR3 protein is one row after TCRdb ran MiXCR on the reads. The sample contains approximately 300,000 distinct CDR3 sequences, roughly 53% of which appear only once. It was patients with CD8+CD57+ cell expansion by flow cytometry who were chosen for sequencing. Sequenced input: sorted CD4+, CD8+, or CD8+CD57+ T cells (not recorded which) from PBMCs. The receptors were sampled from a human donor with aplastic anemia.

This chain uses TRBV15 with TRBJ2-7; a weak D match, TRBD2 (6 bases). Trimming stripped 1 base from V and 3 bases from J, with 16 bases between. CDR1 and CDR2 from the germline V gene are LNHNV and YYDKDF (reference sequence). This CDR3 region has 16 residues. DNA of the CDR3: TGTGCCACCAGCAGAGCTCCCACTAGCTGGGTCTACGAGCAGTACTTC. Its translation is CATSRAPTSWVYEQYF.

Here the CDR3 DNA reads TGCAGTGCTAGGAGCGGGCCCAGCTCCTACGAGCAGTACTTC. This encodes CSARSGPSSYEQYF. The V gene is TRBV20-1, the J gene TRBJ2-7; possible D gene TRBD2, 6 bases. The germline CDR1 and CDR2 sequences are DFQATT and SNEGSKA (reference sequence). The CDR3 sequence is 14 residues long. Trimming left V 3 bases short and J 0 bases short, with 12 bases between.